This T cell receptor (beta chain) was found in a study of T cell responses to AZD1222 COVID-19 vaccine. For the study at large: Pooled in the analysis were second doses at about 4 or about 12 weeks.

Generated by immunoSEQ multiplex PCR, the TCRdb table keeps only in-frame clones and is missing some. The sample includes about 130,000 clones, approximately 87% seen only once; the top ten take 8% to 13%. Study-level results: Regions 160-218 and 743-854 dominated among vaccine-associated CD4 TCRs spanning spike.

Points on this clone: Its target is unknown.

The germline V gene has CDR1 DFQATT and CDR2 SNEGSKA (reference sequence). Trimming pared 6 bases from V and 3 bases from J, leaving 9 bases between. The CDR3 totals 11 residues. The genes are TRBV20-1 and TRBJ2-7; D unclear. The sequenced sample was peripheral blood, obtained on day 0 of AZD1222 vaccination. This clonotype was sampled from an adult in good health. This CDR3 reads CSAILGYEQYF. In nucleotides, the CDR3 is TGCAGTGCGATTCTAGGCTACGAGCAGTACTTC.